The rows below give T cell receptor beta chains drawn from one sample of a study of cytomegalovirus exposure and HLA in healthy donors. The method was immunoSEQ multiplex PCR; TCRdb's version includes in-frame clones alone and lacks a portion of them. Of around 210,000 clones listed, about 85% are singletons. The sample consisted of PBMCs. All receptors come from a girl under 10 years old in good health and CMV-seronegative. Both conserved end residues are part of each CDR3. The D gene is left open where the match is weak. The size field is filled for only some rows; it gives once, few, many or a size class.

TRBV9	NA	TRBJ2-2	NA	TGTGCCAGCAGCGTACCCCCAAACACCGGGGAGCTGTTTTTT	CASSVPPNTGELFF
TRBV7-9	NA	TRBJ2-3	NA	TGTGCCAGCAGCATCACAGATATGCAGTATTTT	CASSITDMQYF
TRBV7-9	once	TRBJ2-2	TRBD1	TGTGCCAGCAGCCCCCGGACAGGGAGGAACACCGGGGAGCTGTTTTTT	CASSPRTGRNTGELFF
TRBV6-5	NA	TRBJ1-5	NA	TGTGCCAGCAGGTCGCCCGGGCAGCCCCAGCATTTT	CASRSPGQPQHF
TRBV5-1	once	TRBJ1-6	TRBD1	TGCGCCAGCAGCTCGGACAGGGCGAGGAATTCACCCCTCCACTTT	CASSSDRARNSPLHF
TRBV9	NA	TRBJ1-2	TRBD1	TGTGCCAGCAGCGTAGGGGACAGTATTTATGGCTACACCTTC	CASSVGDSIYGYTF
TRBV2	NA	TRBJ2-7	NA	TGTGCCAGCCAGTCCTACGAGCAGTACTTC	CASQSYEQYF
TRBV2	NA	TRBJ2-7	TRBD2	TGTGCCAGCAGGATAAAAGGTGGGGGGGCCTACGAGCAGTACTTC	CASRIKGGGAYEQYF
TRBV30	NA	TRBJ1-1	NA	TGTGCCTGGGAGGACAGCGGAGGAACTGAAGCTTTCTTT	CAWEDSGGTEAFF
TRBV5-1	NA	TRBJ2-3	TRBD2	TGCGCCAGCAGCTTGTTAGCGGGAGGGGTCACAGATACGCAGTATTTT	CASSLLAGGVTDTQYF
TRBV2	NA	TRBJ2-1	TRBD2	TGTGCCAGCACCCTTAAGGGACTAGCGGGGGCATCCCACAATGAGCAGTTCTTC	CASTLKGLAGASHNEQFF
TRBV4-2	once	TRBJ2-7	TRBD2	TGTGCCAGCAGCCAAGCGGGCCTAGCGGGCGAGCAGTACTTC	CASSQAGLAGEQYF
TRBV7-6	once	TRBJ2-2	TRBD1	TGTGCCAGCAGCCTCCAACAGGGGAGCACCGGGGAGCTGTTTTTT	CASSLQQGSTGELFF
TRBV30	NA	TRBJ1-4	TRBD1	TGTGCGCACGCAGGGGGCGGGAATGAAAAACTGTTTTTT	CAHAGGGNEKLFF
TRBV7-6	NA	TRBJ2-2	TRBD2	TGTGCCAGCAGCCTGACTAGCGGGAGAGTCCCCGGGGAGCTGTTTTTT	CASSLTSGRVPGELFF
TRBV6-1	NA	TRBJ2-7	NA	TGTGCCAGCTGCCAGAGGCGAGCGGAAGCCTACGAGCAGTACTTC	CASCQRRAEAYEQYF
TRBV7-8	NA	TRBJ2-1	TRBD2	TGTGCCAGCAGCTTCCCCCTGGGGGGGAGCTCCTACAATGAGCAGTTCTTC	CASSFPLGGSSYNEQFF
TRBV6-5	NA	TRBJ1-1	NA	TGTGCCAGCAGTTACTCCACAGGGTCCACTGAAGCTTTCTTT	CASSYSTGSTEAFF
TRBV6-1	NA	TRBJ1-6	TRBD1	TGTGCCAGCAGTGGGACAGGGGGCAGCTTAGGATCACCCCTCCACTTT	CASSGTGGSLGSPLHF
TRBV7-9	once	TRBJ1-5	TRBD1	TGTGCCAGCAGCCGGGACAGAGATCAGCCCCAGCATTTT	CASSRDRDQPQHF
TRBV2	NA	TRBJ1-3	NA	TGTGCGGGCTACTCTGGAAACACCATATATTTT	CAGYSGNTIYF
TRBV30	NA	TRBJ1-6	TRBD1	TGTGCCTGGAGTGGTGGAAAGACAGGGCTACATTCACCCCTCCACTTT	CAWSGGKTGLHSPLHF
TRBV18	few	TRBJ2-7	TRBD1	TGTGCCAGCTCACCATCCACGGACAGGGTGAGGGAGCAGTACTTC	CASSPSTDRVREQYF
TRBV7-2	NA	TRBJ2-1	TRBD2	TGTGCCAGCAGCCACACTAGCGGGAGAGGGTGGGGGGTTCGAAATGAGCAGTTCTTC	CASSHTSGRGWGVRNEQFF
TRBV28	NA	TRBJ2-7	NA	TGTGCCAGCAGTTTCCAGTCCTACGAGCAGTACTTC	CASSFQSYEQYF
TRBV27	NA	TRBJ2-5	NA	TGTGCCAGCAGTCTCCGATCACCCCTACGGGATTCTCAAGAGACCCAGTACTTC	CASSLRSPLRDSQETQYF
TRBV12-5	NA	TRBJ1-1	TRBD1	TGTGCTAGTGGTTGGGGACAGACCAACACTGAAGCTTTCTTT	CASGWGQTNTEAFF
TRBV28	NA	TRBJ1-6	TRBD1	TGTGCCAGCAGAAGGGACAGGGGGGCCCTAAGCGATAATTCACCCCTCCACTTT	CASRRDRGALSDNSPLHF
TRBV11-2	NA	TRBJ2-5	TRBD2	TGTGCCAGCAGCCCTGGGACTAGCGGGAGTTCTGAGACCCAGTACTTC	CASSPGTSGSSETQYF
TRBV13	NA	TRBJ2-7	TRBD2	TGTGCCAGCAGCTTAGCGACTAGCGATAAGTACGAGCAGTACTTC	CASSLATSDKYEQYF
TRBV6-1	NA	TRBJ1-1	NA	TGTGCCAGCATATTCGGGGACACTGAAGCTTTCTTT	CASIFGDTEAFF
TRBV5-4	NA	TRBJ1-2	NA	TGTGCCAGCACCCGGGGAGGGGGGCCCTCTAACTATGGCTACACCTTC	CASTRGGGPSNYGYTF
TRBV2	NA	TRBJ2-5	NA	TGTGCCAGCAGCGCTATGGGACTGTTCCAAGAGACCCAGTACTTC	CASSAMGLFQETQYF
TRBV6-4	NA	TRBJ1-5	NA	TGTGCCAGCAGGTATAGCAATCAGCCCCAGCATTTT	CASRYSNQPQHF
TRBV29-1	NA	TRBJ1-2	TRBD1	TGCAGCGTTTGGGGACAGGGCCTCTATGGCTACACCTTC	CSVWGQGLYGYTF
TRBV6-1	NA	TRBJ1-2	NA	TGTGCCAGCAGTGAAGGCGGACAGGGCTACACCTTC	CASSEGGQGYTF
TRBV6-5	NA	TRBJ1-2	NA	TGTGCCAGCAGTTACGGGCAGGGAATCTATGGCTACACCTTC	CASSYGQGIYGYTF
TRBV5-6	NA	TRBJ1-2	TRBD1	TGTGCCAGCAGCTTAAGGACAGGGGGGAGCTACACCTTC	CASSLRTGGSYTF
TRBV30	NA	TRBJ1-4	TRBD1	TGTGCCTGGAGCGGGACAGGGGCTTCAACTAATGAAAAACTGTTTTTT	CAWSGTGASTNEKLFF
TRBV19	NA	TRBJ2-1	NA	TGTGCCAGTACCCGCTACAATGAGCAGTTCTTC	CASTRYNEQFF
TRBV5-6	NA	TRBJ1-1	NA	TGTGCCAGCAGCCTTCAGGGGACCCCTGAAGCTTTCTTT	CASSLQGTPEAFF
TRBV18	NA	TRBJ1-4	NA	TGTGCCAGCTCACCGTCCGGAGGGCTCAATGAAAAACTGTTTTTT	CASSPSGGLNEKLFF
TRBV29-1	NA	TRBJ1-4	NA	TGCAGCGTAAGGTCGGGGGGGGCTGAAAAACTGTTTTTT	CSVRSGGAEKLFF
TRBV9	NA	TRBJ1-2	TRBD1	TGTGCCAGCAGCGCGGGACAGGGTGACTATGGCTACACCTTC	CASSAGQGDYGYTF
TRBV29-1	once	TRBJ1-1	NA	TGCAGCGTTGCGTTGGGGGCCTGGAACACTGAAGCTTTCTTT	CSVALGAWNTEAFF